These 19 T cell receptor beta chains originate from one sample sequenced in a study of blood T cell repertoires in COVID-19. Data came from immunoSEQ multiplex PCR; TCRdb stores just in-frame clones and leaves some out. Altogether approximately 72,000 clones are present, approximately 85% being singletons, with the ten largest covering 35% to 40%. Sequencing was carried out using peripheral blood. The receptors here all came from a woman aged 80 or older with active or convalescent COVID-19.

This chain connects TRBV6-2 or TRBV6-3 to TRBJ2-7; the match to TRBD1 covers 9 bases. CDR1 and CDR2 (germline): MNHEY, SVGEGT. Trimming removed 2 bases from V and 13 bases from J; junction bases left unmatched: 6. The CDR3 has 12 amino acids. The CDR3 protein is CASSYLGQGFYF. The CDR3 DNA sequence: TGTGCCAGCAGTTACCTCGGACAGGGGTTCTACTTC.

The chain joins TRBV24-1 to TRBJ2-3; D is uncertain. CDR3 size: 13 residues. V was cut by 4 bases and J by 5 bases, with 9 bases left in between. The V gene's germline CDR1 is KGHDR and CDR2 SFDVKD. The CDR3 DNA is TGTGCCACCAGTGACGAATCTAGAGATACGCAGTATTTT. Its protein product is CATSDESRDTQYF.

The chain couples TRBV10-1 to TRBJ1-1; D possibly corresponds to TRBD1 (5 bases). Trimming left V 6 bases short and J 1 base short, with 9 bases between. The V gene's germline CDR1 is WNHNN and CDR2 SYGVQD (reference sequence). The CDR3 is made up of 13 amino acids. The chain's CDR3 is CASSPTENTEAFF. The CDR3, as DNA: TGCGCCAGCAGCCCGACAGAGAACACTGAAGCTTTCTTT.

This sequence joins TRBV3-1 (or the pseudogene TRBV3-2) and TRBJ1-2; D is unresolved. The germline V gene encodes CDR1 LGHDT and CDR2 YNNKEL (reference sequence). The germline V and J ends were trimmed by 4 bases and 3 bases, with 15 bases remaining between them. This CDR3 comprises 15 residues. The CDR3 sequence: CASSPTLIKDYGYTF. CDR3 coding DNA: TGTGCCAGCAGCCCGACACTTATTAAGGACTATGGCTACACCTTC.

This chain uses TRBV2 with TRBJ2-3; 7 bases are shared with TRBD2. The CDR3 extends over 16 amino acids. J lost 0 bases, V lost 7 bases, and 10 bases had no gene match. Per the germline V gene, CDR1 is SNHLY and CDR2 is FYNNEI. The CDR3 region has the DNA TGTGCCAGCACTCTAGCGGCCCGATCTAGCACAGATACGCAGTATTTT. This translates into CASTLAARSSTDTQYF.

This clone has just a few counts. The V and J genes are TRBV28 and TRBJ2-1, with unresolved D. Germline lookup yields CDR1 MDHEN and CDR2 SYDVKM. The CDR3 totals 13 residues. The germline V and J ends were trimmed by 1 base and 10 bases, with 11 bases remaining between them. The CDR3 DNA is TGTGCCAGCAGTTTATCGACCCTCGGGGAGCAGTTCTTC. It translates to CASSLSTLGEQFF.

This rearrangement joins TRBV20-1 to TRBJ2-1; D unclear. Germline V gene data show CDR1 as DFQATT and CDR2 as SNEGSKA (reference sequence). V gave up 3 bases and J gave up 7 bases, with 13 bases separating them. The CDR3 sequence is 13 residues long. The CDR3 spells CSASLPYSNEQFF. Here the CDR3 DNA reads TGCAGTGCTAGTCTCCCGTACTCAAATGAGCAGTTCTTC.

The chain has TRBV27 and TRBJ2-7, with a weak D call TRBD1 (5 bases). From germline, CDR1 is MNHEY and CDR2 SMNVEV (reference sequence). The CDR3 is 13 residues long. Trimming shortened V by 4 bases and J by 1 base, and 8 bases separated the two germline ends. The CDR3 nucleotides read TGTGCCAGCAGTTCCAGGGATTCCTACGAGCAGTACTTC. Its translation: CASSSRDSYEQYF.

V and J are TRBV7-2 and TRBJ1-5, with D possibly matching TRBD1 (5 bases). In germline, CDR1 is SGHTA, CDR2 FQGNSA. The CDR3 totals 14 residues. V was shortened by 2 bases and J by 5 bases, with 10 bases between the two germline ends. The CDR3 nucleotides read TGTGCCAGCAGCTTACGGGGGATTGATCAGCCCCAGCATTTT. As protein: CASSLRGIDQPQHF.

This chain connects TRBV7-9 to TRBJ1-2, with a possible D match to TRBD1 (5 bases). The CDR3 runs 16 residues. The V and J ends lost 1 base and 0 bases respectively, with 12 bases between them. Germline CDR1 and CDR2: SEHNR and FQNEAQ (reference sequence). In DNA, the CDR3 is TGTGCCAGCAGCTTAGGGGGTGACAGATCTAACTATGGCTACACCTTC. Translating it yields CASSLGGDRSNYGYTF.

This clone occurred once. The chain combines TRBV9 with TRBJ1-1; D remains unclear. The germline V gene encodes CDR1 SGDLS and CDR2 YYNGEE. V lost 5 bases, J lost 3 bases, and 11 bases lay in between. CDR3 length: 13 amino acids. CDR3 sequence: CASSRGGYTEAFF. Written as DNA, the CDR3 is TGTGCCAGCAGTCGGGGAGGGTACACTGAAGCTTTCTTT.

This chain uses TRBV29-1 with TRBJ2-7; perhaps TRBD1 as D (6 bases). Germline V gene sequence: CDR1 SQVTM, CDR2 ANQGSEA. Between the trimmed V and J ends, which lost 7 bases and 2 bases, there was a span of 9 bases. This CDR3 contains 11 residues. The CDR3 reads CSATGTYEQYF. CDR3 coding DNA: TGCAGCGCGACAGGCACCTACGAGCAGTACTTC.

The V call is TRBV6-2 or TRBV6-3, the J call TRBJ2-7; 9 bases line up with TRBD1. The V and J ends lost 2 bases and 2 bases, in that order; junction bases with no gene match: 4. Germline CDR1 is MNHEY and CDR2 is SVGEGT. This CDR3 has 15 amino acids. CDR3 sequence: CASSYVGQGTYEQYF. DNA for the CDR3: TGTGCCAGCAGTTACGTGGGACAGGGTACCTACGAGCAGTACTTC.

V and J are TRBV5-1 and TRBJ2-3, with 10 bases matching TRBD2. The trim removed 4 bases at V and 10 bases at J, leaving 12 bases unmatched. The CDR3 spans 15 residues. Germline loops: CDR1 SGHRS, CDR2 YFSETQ. CDR3 loop: CASSPSGGPQGAQYF. The CDR3 nucleotides read TGCGCCAGCAGCCCTAGCGGGGGCCCTCAAGGGGCGCAGTATTTT.

The genes are TRBV19 and TRBJ1-6; 7 bases are a match to TRBD1. The germline V gene encodes CDR1 LNHDA and CDR2 SQIVND (reference sequence). The CDR3 runs 14 residues. Unmatched junction bases numbered 5, after V lost 2 bases and J lost 10 bases. CDR3 protein: CASSIQGVDSPLHF. The DNA for the CDR3 is TGTGCCAGTAGTATACAGGGGGTTGACTCACCCCTCCACTTT.

This clone was seen only once. V and J are TRBV5-4 and TRBJ2-5; D gene uncertain. Germline lookup yields CDR1 SGHNT and CDR2 YYREEE (reference sequence). The CDR3 has 12 residues. The V end was cut by 2 bases, the J end by 5 bases, with 7 bases between. The CDR3 sequence: CASSLTRETQYF. CDR3 DNA sequence: TGTGCCAGCAGCTTAACCCGGGAGACCCAGTACTTC.

The chain recombines TRBV18 with TRBJ2-2; unclear D gene. The CDR3 covers 15 residues. Between the trimmed V and J ends, which lost 9 bases and 0 bases, there was a span of 14 bases. Germline lookup yields CDR1 KGHSH and CDR2 LQKENI. The CDR3 reads CASRSFPANTGELFF. The CDR3 nucleotides are TGTGCCAGTCGTTCCTTTCCCGCGAACACCGGGGAGCTGTTTTTT. Full variable domain (missing parts from reference TRBV18 and TRBJ2-2): NAGVMQNPRHLVRRRGQEARLRCSPMKGHSHVYWYRQLPEEGLKFMVYLQKENIIDESGMPKERFSAEFPKEGPSILRIQQVVRGDSAAYFCASRSFPANTGELFFGEGSRLTVL.

The rearrangement links TRBV7-2 to TRBJ2-1; TRBD2 matches 8 bases. The CDR3 has 14 amino acids. V shed 5 bases and J 6 bases; nucleotides not matched to a gene: 6. Germline loops: CDR1 SGHTA, CDR2 FQGNSA. The CDR3 is CASSPQAGGNEQFF. The CDR3 DNA sequence: TGTGCCAGCAGCCCCCAGGCGGGGGGCAATGAGCAGTTCTTC.

The chain's CDR3 is CAISPGGSNYGYTF. The CDR3 nucleotides read TGTGCCATCAGCCCAGGGGGTTCAAACTATGGCTACACCTTC. The gene calls are TRBV10-3 and TRBJ1-2, with 7 bases that match TRBD1. The germline V gene encodes CDR1 ENHRY and CDR2 SYGVKD. After removal of 6 bases from V and 2 bases from J, the junction contained 6 bases not matched to a gene. This CDR3 has 14 amino acids.